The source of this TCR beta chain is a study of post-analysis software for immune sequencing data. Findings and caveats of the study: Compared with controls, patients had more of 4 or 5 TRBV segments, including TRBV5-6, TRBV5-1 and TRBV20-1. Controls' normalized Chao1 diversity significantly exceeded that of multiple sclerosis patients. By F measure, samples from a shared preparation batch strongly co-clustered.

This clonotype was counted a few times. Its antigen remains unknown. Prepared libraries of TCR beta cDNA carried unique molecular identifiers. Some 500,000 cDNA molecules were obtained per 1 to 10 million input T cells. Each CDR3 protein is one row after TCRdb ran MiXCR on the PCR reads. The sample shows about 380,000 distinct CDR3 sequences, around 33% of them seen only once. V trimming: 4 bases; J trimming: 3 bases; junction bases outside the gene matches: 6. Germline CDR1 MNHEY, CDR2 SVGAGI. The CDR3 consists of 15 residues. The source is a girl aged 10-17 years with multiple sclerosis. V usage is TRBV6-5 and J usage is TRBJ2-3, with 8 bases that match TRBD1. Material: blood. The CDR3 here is CASSSRDRRTDTQYF. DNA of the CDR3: TGTGCCAGCAGTTCCCGGGACAGGCGGACAGATACGCAGTATTTT.